This record covers a single T cell receptor beta chain. The antigen remains undetermined. These data are taken from a study of beta chain features in type 1 diabetes. The study's findings and limits: Amplification by PCR could prefer shorter templates, with the same effect in patients and controls. Among type 1 diabetes patients, VDJ junctions had fewer insertions and more deletions. Type 1 diabetes patients showed a moderate but significant shortening of TCRB CDR3s in all four CD4+ subsets. Whether TCRB rearrangement is influenced by HLA type went unresolved here.

Researchers reported sorting CD4+ naive, central memory, regulatory and stem cell-like memory cells via CD45RO/CCR7/CD25/CD127/CD95/CD27. V shed 4 bases, J shed 2 bases, and the junction held 9 bases outside the gene matches. Looked up from germline, CDR1 is SGHRS and CDR2 is YFSETQ. This CDR3 comprises 16 residues. Expressed TCRB transcripts got sequenced, as all isolated RNA was reverse transcribed. TCRdb keeps only in-frame clones here, not all; method: immunoSEQ multiplex PCR. This sample has 150,000 to 200,000 clones, with roughly 63% found just once. This chain joins TRBV5-1 and TRBJ2-5; 9 nucleotides agree with TRBD1. The sample was naive CD4+ T cells from blood. The TCR originated in a man aged 25 to 40 with type 1 diabetes. For the CDR3, the DNA is TGCGCCAGCAGCGGAGCGACAGGGGGAACACAAGAGACCCAGTACTTC. Translated, it gives CASSGATGGTQETQYF.